This T cell receptor (beta chain) came from a study of T cell responses to AZD1222 COVID-19 vaccine. TCRdb keeps only in-frame clones here, not all; method: immunoSEQ multiplex PCR. Here the sample spans 130,000 to 150,000 clones, roughly nine tenths being singletons. Points from the study as a whole: Spike-specific TCR breadth and depth both grew after two AZD1222 doses. Distributed over spike, vaccine-associated CD4 TCRs predominated at 160-218 and 743-854.

In the case of this clone: Its antigen is currently unknown.

The CDR3 has 14 amino acids. Per germline, CDR1 LGHDT and CDR2 YNNKEL (reference sequence). V lost 1 base, J lost 5 bases, and 9 bases lay in between. This TCR was sampled from an adult in good health. The chain has TRBV3-1 (or the pseudogene TRBV3-2) and TRBJ1-5, with D maybe TRBD1 (6 bases). The starting material was peripheral blood, obtained on day 0 of AZD1222 vaccination. DNA of the CDR3: TGTGCCAGCAGCCAAGCGGACAGCTATCAGCCCCAGCATTTT. Its translation: CASSQADSYQPQHF.